What follows is one T cell receptor beta chain and its context. What it binds is not known. Other DNA sequences in the same sample also yield this CDR3. This entry is derived from a study of shared clonotypes between healthy human individuals. Turning to the study itself: Ranging from 18 to 49 in age, donors were two women and a few men. The plates for each donor numbered three CD4 naive, three CD4 memory, two CD8 naive and one CD8 memory.

This CDR3 has 13 residues. V dropped 1 base and J dropped 0 bases, with 4 bases sitting between them. From germline, CDR1 is SGHNT and CDR2 YENEEA. Study observations and caveats: Among donors, clonotype sharing was expected to be affected by sequencing depth.

Each cell subset's genomic DNA was divided evenly among several immunoSEQ plates. Sequencing was performed with immunoSEQ multiplex PCR; in TCRdb, only in-frame clones are kept and a portion is missing. The table has 2 million to 2.5 million clones, approximately 93% seen once; the top ten hold 0.36%. This TCR was recovered from a man aged 18 to 29 in good health. Some clones in this sample may be carry-over from other donors' samples. Sequenced sample: naive CD4+ T cells from PBMCs. The subset is: CD45RA+ positively selected. V is TRBV11-3 and J is TRBJ2-7; D is uncertain. In nucleotides, the CDR3 is TGTGCCAGCAGCTTAGGGGCCTCCTACGAGCAGTACTTC. Residues: CASSLGASYEQYF.